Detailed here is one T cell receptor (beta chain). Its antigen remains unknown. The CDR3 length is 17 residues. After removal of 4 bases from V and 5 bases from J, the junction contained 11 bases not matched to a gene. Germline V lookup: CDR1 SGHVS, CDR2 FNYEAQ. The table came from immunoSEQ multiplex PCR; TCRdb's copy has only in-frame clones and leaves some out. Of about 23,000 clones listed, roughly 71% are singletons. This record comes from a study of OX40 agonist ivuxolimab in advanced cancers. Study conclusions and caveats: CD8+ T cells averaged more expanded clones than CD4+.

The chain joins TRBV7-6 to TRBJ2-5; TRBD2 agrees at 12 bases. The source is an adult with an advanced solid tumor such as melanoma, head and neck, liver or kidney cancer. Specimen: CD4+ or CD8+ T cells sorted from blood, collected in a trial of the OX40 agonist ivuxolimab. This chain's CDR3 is CASSSYSTSGGRETQYF. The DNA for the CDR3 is TGTGCCAGCAGCTCCTACTCGACTAGCGGGGGCCGGGAGACCCAGTACTTC. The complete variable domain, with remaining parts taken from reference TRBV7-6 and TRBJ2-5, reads GAGVSQSPRYKVTKRGQDVALRCDPISGHVSLYWYRQALGQGPEFLTYFNYEAQQDKSGLPNDRFSAERPEGSISTLTIQRTEQRDSAMYRCASSSYSTSGGRETQYFGPGTRLLVL.